The TCR beta chain under discussion was sequenced for a study of CD8+CD57+ T cells in acquired aplastic anemia. Genomic DNA served as template for TCR beta VDJ and CDR3 profiling. TCRdb ran MiXCR on the reads and lists one entry per CDR3 protein. The sample shows 200,000 to 250,000 distinct CDR3 sequences, around half of them seen only once. An expansion of CD8+CD57+ cells by flow cytometry had been shown in patients chosen for sequencing. This clonotype is a singleton in its sample. As yet, its antigen is unknown. Findings and limits, study-wide: Around 29 shared CD8+ CDR3s appeared highly expressed within patients' immunodominant clones.

CDR3 length: 16 residues. Germline CDR1 is SGHAT and CDR2 is FQNNGV. J gave up 6 bases and V 5 bases, and 8 bases lay outside the gene matches. V is TRBV11-2 and J is TRBJ2-1; 12 nucleotides match TRBD1. This clonotype was obtained from a human donor with aplastic anemia. Sequenced material: sorted CD4+, CD8+, or CD8+CD57+ T cells (not recorded which) from PBMCs. The DNA of the CDR3 is TGTGCCAGCAGCCCGGACGGGACAGGGGGCCGCAATGAGCAGTTCTTC. This gives the protein CASSPDGTGGRNEQFF.